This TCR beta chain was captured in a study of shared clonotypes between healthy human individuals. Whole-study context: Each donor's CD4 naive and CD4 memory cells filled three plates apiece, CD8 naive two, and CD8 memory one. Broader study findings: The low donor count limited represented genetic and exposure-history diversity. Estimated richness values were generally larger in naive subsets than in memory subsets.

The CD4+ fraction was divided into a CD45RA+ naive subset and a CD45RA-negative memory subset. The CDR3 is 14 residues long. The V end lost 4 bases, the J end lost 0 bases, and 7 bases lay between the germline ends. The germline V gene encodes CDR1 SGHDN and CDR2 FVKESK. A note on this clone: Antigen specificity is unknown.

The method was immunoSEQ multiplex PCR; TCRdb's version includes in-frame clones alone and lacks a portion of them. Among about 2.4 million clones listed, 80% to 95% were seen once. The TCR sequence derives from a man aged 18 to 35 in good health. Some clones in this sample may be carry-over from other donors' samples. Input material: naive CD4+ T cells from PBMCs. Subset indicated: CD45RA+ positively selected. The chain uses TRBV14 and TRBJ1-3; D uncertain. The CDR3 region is CASSLLNSGNTIYF. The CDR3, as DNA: TGTGCCAGCAGCCTTTTAAACTCTGGAAACACCATATATTTT.